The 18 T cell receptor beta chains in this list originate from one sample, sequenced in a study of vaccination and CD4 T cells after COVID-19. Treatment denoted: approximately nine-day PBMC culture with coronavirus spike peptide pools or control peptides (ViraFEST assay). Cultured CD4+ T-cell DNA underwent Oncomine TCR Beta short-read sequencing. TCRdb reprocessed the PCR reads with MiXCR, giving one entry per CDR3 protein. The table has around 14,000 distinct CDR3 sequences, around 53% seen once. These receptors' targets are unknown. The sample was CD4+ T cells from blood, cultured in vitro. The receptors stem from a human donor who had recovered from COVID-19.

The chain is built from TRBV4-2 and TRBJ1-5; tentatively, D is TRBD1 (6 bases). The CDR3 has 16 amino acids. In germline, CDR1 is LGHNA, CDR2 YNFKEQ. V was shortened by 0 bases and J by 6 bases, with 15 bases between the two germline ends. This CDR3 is CASSQDSQGIVQPQHF. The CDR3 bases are TGTGCCAGCAGCCAAGATAGCCAGGGGATTGTTCAGCCCCAGCATTTT.

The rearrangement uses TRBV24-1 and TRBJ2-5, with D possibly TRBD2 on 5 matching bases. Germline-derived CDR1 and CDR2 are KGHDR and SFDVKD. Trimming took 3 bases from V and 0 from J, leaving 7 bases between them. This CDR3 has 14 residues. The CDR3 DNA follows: TGTGCCACCAGTGATGCGGACTACCAAGAGACCCAGTACTTC. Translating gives CATSDADYQETQYF.

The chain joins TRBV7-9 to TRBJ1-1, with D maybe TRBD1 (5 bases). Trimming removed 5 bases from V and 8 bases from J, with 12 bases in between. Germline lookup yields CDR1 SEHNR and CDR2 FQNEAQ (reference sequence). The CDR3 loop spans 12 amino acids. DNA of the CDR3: TGTGCCAGCAGCCCTCCTCGGGGGGAAGCTTTCTTT. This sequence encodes CASSPPRGEAFF.

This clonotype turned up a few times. This chain's CDR3 is CASSLESRNYGYTF. DNA for the CDR3: TGTGCCAGCAGCTTAGAATCGAGAAACTATGGCTACACCTTC. This chain connects TRBV7-8 to TRBJ1-2; D is ambiguous. CDR3 length: 14 residues. CDR1 SGHVS and CDR2 FQNEAQ come from the germline V gene. Trimming shortened V by 1 base and J by 2 bases, and 8 bases separated the two germline ends.

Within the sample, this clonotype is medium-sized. The CDR3 protein is CATSDPPLTDTQYF. CDR3 nucleotide sequence: TGTGCCACCAGTGACCCCCCGCTAACAGATACGCAGTATTTT. The chain uses TRBV24-1 and TRBJ2-3; D not certain. V was shortened by 4 bases and J by 3 bases, with 10 bases between the two germline ends. Germline CDR1 is KGHDR and CDR2 is SFDVKD. There are 14 residues in the CDR3.

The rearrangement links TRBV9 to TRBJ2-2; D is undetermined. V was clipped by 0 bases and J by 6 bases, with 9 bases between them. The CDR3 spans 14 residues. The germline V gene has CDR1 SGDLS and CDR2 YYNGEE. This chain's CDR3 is CASSVVLGSGELFF. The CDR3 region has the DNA TGTGCCAGCAGCGTAGTGTTAGGGTCCGGGGAGCTGTTTTTT.

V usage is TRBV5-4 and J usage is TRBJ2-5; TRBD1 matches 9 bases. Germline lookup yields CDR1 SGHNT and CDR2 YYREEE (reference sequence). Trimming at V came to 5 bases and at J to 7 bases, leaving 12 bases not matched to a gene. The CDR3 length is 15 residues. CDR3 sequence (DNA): TGTGCCAGCAGTGACGTACAGGGGGCTCTAGGGACCCAGTACTTC. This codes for CASSDVQGALGTQYF.

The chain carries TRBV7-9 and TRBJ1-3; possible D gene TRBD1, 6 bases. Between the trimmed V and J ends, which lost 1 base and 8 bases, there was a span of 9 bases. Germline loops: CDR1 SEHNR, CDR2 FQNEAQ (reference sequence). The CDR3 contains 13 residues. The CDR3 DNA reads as TGTGCCAGCAGCTTAGGACAGGTGGACACCATATATTTT. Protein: CASSLGQVDTIYF.

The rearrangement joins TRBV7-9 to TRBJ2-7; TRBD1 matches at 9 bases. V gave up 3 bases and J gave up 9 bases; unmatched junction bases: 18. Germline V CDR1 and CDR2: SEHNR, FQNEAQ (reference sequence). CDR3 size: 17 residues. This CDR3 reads CASSFSGTGFTGPGQYF. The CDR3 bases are TGTGCCAGCAGCTTCTCCGGGACAGGGTTTACAGGCCCTGGGCAGTACTTC.

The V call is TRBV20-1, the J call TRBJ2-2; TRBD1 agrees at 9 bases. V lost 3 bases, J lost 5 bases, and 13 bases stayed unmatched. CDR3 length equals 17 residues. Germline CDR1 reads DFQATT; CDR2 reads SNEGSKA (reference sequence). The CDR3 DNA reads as TGCAGTGCTAGGCCCCGGGACAGGGCCCGAGGGACCGGGGAGCTGTTTTTT. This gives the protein CSARPRDRARGTGELFF.

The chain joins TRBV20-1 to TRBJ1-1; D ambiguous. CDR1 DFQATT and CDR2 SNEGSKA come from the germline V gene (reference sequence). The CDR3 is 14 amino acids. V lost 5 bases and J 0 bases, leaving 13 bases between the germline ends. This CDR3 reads CSALASGVNTEAFF. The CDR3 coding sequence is TGCAGTGCTCTAGCCTCAGGAGTGAACACTGAAGCTTTCTTT.

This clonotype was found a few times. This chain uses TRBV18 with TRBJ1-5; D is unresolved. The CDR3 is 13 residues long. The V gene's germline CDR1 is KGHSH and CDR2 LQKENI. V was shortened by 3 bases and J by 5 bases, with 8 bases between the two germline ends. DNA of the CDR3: TGTGCCAGCTCACCCTCTCTGGATCAGCCCCAGCATTTT. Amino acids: CASSPSLDQPQHF. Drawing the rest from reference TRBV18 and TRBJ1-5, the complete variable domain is NAGVMQNPRHLVRRRGQEARLRCSPMKGHSHVYWYRQLPEEGLKFMVYLQKENIIDESGMPKERFSAEFPKEGPSILRIQQVVRGDSAAYFCASSPSLDQPQHFGDGTRLSIL.

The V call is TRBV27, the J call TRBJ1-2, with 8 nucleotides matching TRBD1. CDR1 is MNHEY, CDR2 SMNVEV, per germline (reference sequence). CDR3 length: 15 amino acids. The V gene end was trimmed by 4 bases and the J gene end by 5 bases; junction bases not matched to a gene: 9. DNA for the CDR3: TGTGCCAGCAGTTACTCACAGGGGGGGCCTTATGGCTACACCTTC. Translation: CASSYSQGGPYGYTF.

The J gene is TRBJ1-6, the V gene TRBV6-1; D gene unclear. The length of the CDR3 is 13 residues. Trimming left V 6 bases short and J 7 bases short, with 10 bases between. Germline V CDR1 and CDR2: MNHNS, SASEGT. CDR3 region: CASRRVINSPLHF. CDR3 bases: TGTGCCAGCAGGAGAGTGATCAATTCACCCCTCCACTTT.

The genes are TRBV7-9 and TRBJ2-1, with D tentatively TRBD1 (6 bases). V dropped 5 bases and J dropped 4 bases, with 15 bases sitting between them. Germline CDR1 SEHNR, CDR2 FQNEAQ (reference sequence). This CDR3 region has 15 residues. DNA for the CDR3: TGTGCCAGCAGCCTCCGGGACACAGGTTACAATGAGCAGTTCTTC. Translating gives CASSLRDTGYNEQFF.

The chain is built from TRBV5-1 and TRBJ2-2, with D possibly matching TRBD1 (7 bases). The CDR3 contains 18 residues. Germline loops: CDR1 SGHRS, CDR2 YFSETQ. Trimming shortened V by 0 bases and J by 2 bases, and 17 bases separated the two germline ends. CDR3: CASSLAAQGRINTGELFF. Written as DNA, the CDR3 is TGCGCCAGCAGCTTGGCCGCACAGGGGAGGATTAACACCGGGGAGCTGTTTTTT.

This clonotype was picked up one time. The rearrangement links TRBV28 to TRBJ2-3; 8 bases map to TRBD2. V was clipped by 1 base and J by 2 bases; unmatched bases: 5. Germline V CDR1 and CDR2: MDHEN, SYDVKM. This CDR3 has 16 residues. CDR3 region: CASSLYAGGSTDTQYF. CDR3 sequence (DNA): TGTGCCAGCAGTTTATACGCGGGGGGTTCCACAGATACGCAGTATTTT.

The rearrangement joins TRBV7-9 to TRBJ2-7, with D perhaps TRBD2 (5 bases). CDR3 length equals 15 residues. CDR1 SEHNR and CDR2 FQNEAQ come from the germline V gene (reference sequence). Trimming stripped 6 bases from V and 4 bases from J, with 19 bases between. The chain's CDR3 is CASSLLIGETYEQYF. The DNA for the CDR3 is TGTGCCAGCAGTCTTCTAATCGGGGAGACTTACGAGCAGTACTTC.